This T cell receptor beta chain was identified in a study of cytomegalovirus exposure and HLA in healthy donors (dated by TCRdb to 2016 to 2017). Describing the broader study: According to a later analysis, one platform produced both the roughly 130 validation repertoires and the roughly 660 repertoires of the first cohort. The study aimed to test whether signatures of past pathogen exposure could be identified by cataloging public T cell receptors. In addition to the first cohort of 666 subjects, a separate validation cohort of over 90 different subjects was used. To predict cytomegalovirus infection status, the study combined high-throughput TCR immunosequencing, statistical association of individual TCRs with disease status, and machine learning. What the study reported, not specific to this receptor: The classifier was reported to diagnose cytomegalovirus status with high specificity and sensitivity in both the original cohort and the validation cohort. The authors suggested that the approach could potentially be generalized to other disease states and immunological phenotypes. A later analysis had no HLA typing for the validation cohort, so co-occurrence there was scored across all 110 or so repertoires. In a later analysis, TCRs clustered in the first cohort were found to also tend to co-occur in the roughly 120 validation repertoires, with over 90% of cluster scores above 0. In vitro tests confirmed that a few of the cytomegalovirus-associated TCR beta chains recognize cytomegalovirus antigens. The study listed approximately 160 TCR beta chains as associated with cytomegalovirus. Most TCR sequences were observed very rarely across donors, whereas some public TCRs were present in many individuals.

Of note for this clone: Its binding antigen is unknown. Nothing much larger sits one base from this clone, and base qualities are not available.

The library was obtained by the immunoSEQ multiplex PCR assay. In the paper's pipeline: A statistical classification framework was built to diagnose cytomegalovirus status from the catalog of TCR beta chain sequences. What TCRdb holds here is the immuneACCESS table cut down to in-frame rearrangements. Part of the clones is not present; checked against another copy, under half of the missing clones reflect an unresolved V gene, and the others are unexplained. The V and J calls and clone size come from that table; D and trimming were worked out from the DNA. A total of tens of thousands of clones appear in this sample, roughly 95% of them only once. The ten largest clones capture approximately 3.4% of the sample. V is cut back by 6 bases and J by 2 bases, with 8 bases in the junction unmatched. Counted from cysteine to phenylalanine, this CDR3 has 15 amino acids. Only the CDR3 portion is preserved as DNA: 45 bases, with reading frame beginning at the first base. CDR1 is given as KGHSH and CDR2 as LQKENI, both from the germline V gene.

The donors belonged to the validation cohort of 120 subjects, which was separate from the roughly 680-subject first cohort. Rearrangement joined TRBV18 to TRBJ2-5; 8 central nucleotides agree with TRBD1. The specimen was PBMCs. The receptor comes from a woman between 18 and 29 years old in good health and CMV-seropositive. The DNA sequence reads TGTGCCAGCTCTCTTACCACAGGGGGGCAAGAGACCCAGTACTTC. This translates into CASSLTTGGQETQYF. Reference TRBV18 and TRBJ2-5 proteins supply the regions before and after the CDR3; the full variable domain is: NAGVMQNPRHLVRRRGQEARLRCSPMKGHSHVYWYRQLPEEGLKFMVYLQKENIIDESGMPKERFSAEFPKEGPSILRIQQVVRGDSAAYFCASSLTTGGQETQYFGPGTRLLVL.